The 22 T cell receptor beta chains presented below share a single source sample, sequenced in a study of shared clonotypes between healthy human individuals. Positive CCR7 selection of CD45RO-negative cells yielded the naive CD8 cells, and terminally differentiated effector memory CD45RA+ cells were excluded. TCRdb keeps only in-frame clones here, not all; method: immunoSEQ multiplex PCR. This sample yields about 680,000 clones, of which about 91% are seen a single time; about 24% belongs to the top ten. Material for sequencing was naive CD8+ T cells sorted from blood. These receptors were taken from a man aged 25-45 years in good health.

J is TRBJ1-1 and V is TRBV7-6; no clear D gene. The CDR3 loop spans 13 amino acids. Trimming left V 0 bases short and J 1 base short, with 3 bases between. CDR1 SGHVS and CDR2 FNYEAQ come from the germline V gene. CDR3 in amino acids: CASSLAENTEAFF. CDR3 in DNA: TGTGCCAGCAGCTTAGCAGAGAACACTGAAGCTTTCTTT.

J is TRBJ2-1 and V is TRBV7-8, with 10 bases identical to TRBD2. The junction had 7 bases not matched to a gene; V was cut back by 4 bases and J by 1 base. The CDR3 contains 17 residues. In germline, CDR1 is SGHVS, CDR2 FQNEAQ. CDR3 sequence (DNA): TGTGCCAGCAGCTCCCGCCTAGCGGGAGTATCCTACAATGAGCAGTTCTTC. Encoded protein: CASSSRLAGVSYNEQFF.

The V call is TRBV2, the J call TRBJ2-3; D ambiguous. V lost 2 bases, J lost 0 bases, and 12 bases lay in between. Per germline, CDR1 SNHLY and CDR2 FYNNEI. CDR3 length: 16 amino acids. CDR3 protein: CASSETQTSSTDTQYF. In DNA form, the CDR3 reads TGTGCCAGCAGTGAAACGCAGACCTCTAGCACAGATACGCAGTATTTT.

The genes are TRBV9 and TRBJ1-1, with a weak D call TRBD1 (5 bases). Germline V CDR1 and CDR2: SGDLS, YYNGEE. The CDR3 totals 12 residues. V shed 4 bases and J shed 8 bases, with 12 bases lying between them. CDR3 bases: TGTGCCAGCAGCAACCTGGGGCAGGAAGCTTTCTTT. Amino acid sequence: CASSNLGQEAFF.

This chain links TRBV6-5 with TRBJ2-5; D uncertain. Deletions cut 2 bases from V and 5 bases from J, with 9 bases between. The CDR3 spans 13 residues. The germline V gene encodes CDR1 MNHEY and CDR2 SVGAGI. CDR3: CASSYTAVETQYF. The DNA for the CDR3 is TGTGCCAGCAGTTACACCGCCGTGGAGACCCAGTACTTC.

The V and J genes are TRBV10-3 and TRBJ2-7; D ambiguous. This CDR3 is 15 amino acids long. Germline-derived CDR1 and CDR2 are ENHRY and SYGVKD. V was pared by 3 bases and J by 4 bases, with 16 bases between. CDR3 region: CAISEPTARAYEQYF. CDR3 sequence (DNA): TGTGCCATCAGTGAACCGACGGCCCGGGCGTACGAGCAGTACTTC.

The chain is built from TRBV18 and TRBJ1-1; D gene uncertain. Germline values: CDR1 KGHSH, CDR2 LQKENI. This CDR3 is 13 amino acids long. Trimming removed 2 bases at V and 1 base at J, with 5 bases between. The CDR3 DNA reads TGTGCCAGCTCACCAGGATGGAACACTGAAGCTTTCTTT. Amino acids: CASSPGWNTEAFF.

This chain joins TRBV27 and TRBJ2-1; D is possibly TRBD2 (6 bases). Germline-derived CDR1 and CDR2 are MNHEY and SMNVEV (reference sequence). The CDR3 is 16 residues long. The V end was cut by 2 bases, the J end by 4 bases, with 15 bases between. The CDR3 here is CASSLIGVAEYNEQFF. Written as DNA, the CDR3 is TGTGCCAGCAGTTTAATAGGGGTAGCGGAGTACAATGAGCAGTTCTTC.

The chain carries TRBV6-6 and TRBJ1-4; 9 bases match TRBD1. The length of the CDR3 is 16 residues. Unmatched junction bases numbered 9, after V lost 0 bases and J lost 10 bases. CDR1 is MNHNY and CDR2 is SVGAGI in the germline V gene (reference sequence). CDR3 bases: TGTGCCAGCAGTTACTCCGGCGACAGGGGGATGGGAAAACTGTTTTTT. Amino acids: CASSYSGDRGMGKLFF.

V and J are TRBV29-1 and TRBJ2-1, with D maybe TRBD1 (6 bases). V was shortened by 5 bases and J by 6 bases, with 14 bases between the two germline ends. This CDR3 contains 13 residues. Germline lookup yields CDR1 SQVTM and CDR2 ANQGSEA. The CDR3 region is CSVTETGFNEQFF. DNA for the CDR3: TGCAGCGTTACAGAGACAGGTTTCAATGAGCAGTTCTTC.

DNA for the CDR3: TGTGCCAGCAGCTTAGCCGTAGCGAACTACGAGCAGTACTTC. This codes for CASSLAVANYEQYF. The chain joins TRBV13 to TRBJ2-7; D might be TRBD2 (5 bases). CDR1 and CDR2 (germline): PRHDT, FYEKMQ (reference sequence). The CDR3 consists of 14 residues. V was pared by 1 base and J by 3 bases, with 10 bases between.

This clone was observed a few times. Other DNA sequences in this specimen translate into the identical CDR3. The V gene is TRBV11-2, the J gene TRBJ1-4; D is uncertain. This CDR3 is built from 11 residues. CDR1 is SGHAT and CDR2 is FQNNGV in the germline V gene. Between the trimmed V and J ends, which lost 3 bases and 8 bases, there was a span of 4 bases. CDR3 DNA: TGTGCCAGCAGCTTGGGAGAAAAACTGTTTTTT. Amino acids: CASSLGEKLFF.

The chain carries TRBV5-1 and TRBJ2-1, with TRBD2 matching over 7 bases. Looked up from germline, CDR1 is SGHRS and CDR2 is YFSETQ. CDR3 length: 15 residues. Unmatched junction bases numbered 10, after V lost 1 base and J lost 9 bases. The CDR3 DNA follows: TGCGCCAGCAGCTTGTCGTGGGAGGGCCTAAGTGAGCAGTTCTTC. Translated: CASSLSWEGLSEQFF.

To note about this clone: Other DNA sequences in this sample translate to the same CDR3. This sequence joins TRBV7-9 and TRBJ2-1; D is uncertain. CDR1 SEHNR and CDR2 FQNEAQ come from the germline V gene (reference sequence). V was shortened by 1 base and J by 8 bases, with 3 bases between the two germline ends. The CDR3 is 11 residues long. DNA for the CDR3: TGTGCCAGCAGCTTAGTCGATGAGCAGTTCTTC. Amino acids: CASSLVDEQFF.

The chain combines TRBV7-2 with TRBJ2-7; D perhaps matches TRBD1 (6 bases). Germline V gene data show CDR1 as SGHTA and CDR2 as FQGNSA. The CDR3 runs 13 residues. The V end lost 1 base, the J end lost 5 bases, and 9 bases lay between the germline ends. The CDR3 spells CASSLVGTNEQYF. The DNA for the CDR3 is TGTGCCAGCAGCTTAGTCGGGACAAACGAGCAGTACTTC.

This chain connects TRBV19 to TRBJ2-1; D is unclear. The CDR3 loop spans 16 amino acids. Germline assignment: CDR1 LNHDA and CDR2 SQIVND (reference sequence). V was clipped by 0 bases and J by 0 bases, with 9 bases between them. CDR3 sequence (DNA): TGTGCCAGTAGTATAGACAGCACGAGCTCCTACAATGAGCAGTTCTTC. Translating it yields CASSIDSTSSYNEQFF.

The chain couples TRBV4-1 to TRBJ2-7; 7 bases line up with TRBD2. This CDR3 comprises 16 residues. Trimming took 2 bases from V and 5 from J; bases not matched to a gene: 12. Germline CDR1 is MGHRA and CDR2 is YSYEKL. CDR3 sequence reads: CASSQREREVWDEQYF. DNA of the CDR3: TGCGCCAGCAGCCAACGAGAACGGGAGGTCTGGGACGAGCAGTACTTC.

This chain joins TRBV15 and TRBJ2-3; 8 nucleotides line up with TRBD2. The CDR3 length is 13 residues. Germline-derived CDR1 and CDR2 are LNHNV and YYDKDF (reference sequence). J lost 6 bases, V lost 5 bases, and 4 bases had no gene match. The CDR3 region has the DNA TGTGCCACCAGCGGGCGGGAGGAGGATACGCAGTATTTT. Translating it yields CATSGREEDTQYF.

The genes are TRBV6-1 and TRBJ2-5, with TRBD2 matching over 10 bases. The germline V gene encodes CDR1 MNHNS and CDR2 SASEGT. The CDR3 has 15 residues. The V and J ends lost 3 bases and 9 bases, in that order; junction bases with no gene match: 10. The CDR3 nucleotides are TGTGCCAGCAGTGATCTCGGTCTCAGCGGGAGGGCCCAGTACTTC. This translates into CASSDLGLSGRAQYF.

The chain recombines TRBV6-1 with TRBJ2-2, with 8 bases matching TRBD1. The germline V gene has CDR1 MNHNS and CDR2 SASEGT. The CDR3 runs 17 residues. Trimming at V came to 2 bases and at J to 3 bases, leaving 8 bases not matched to a gene. CDR3 protein: CASSEPGTGRHTGELFF. CDR3 coding DNA: TGTGCCAGCAGTGAACCCGGGACAGGACGACACACCGGGGAGCTGTTTTTT.

The rearrangement links TRBV11-2 to TRBJ2-1; TRBD2 agrees at 12 bases. CDR3 length equals 16 residues. V was pared by 6 bases and J by 4 bases, with 7 bases of the junction left unmatched. Germline lookup yields CDR1 SGHAT and CDR2 FQNNGV. CDR3 in DNA: TGTGCCAGCAGTCCGACTAGCGGGAGAGCATACAATGAGCAGTTCTTC. The encoded protein is CASSPTSGRAYNEQFF.

The rearrangement uses TRBV7-8 and TRBJ1-5; D not certain. Looked up from germline, CDR1 is SGHVS and CDR2 is FQNEAQ. The CDR3 contains 15 residues. The V end lost 3 bases, the J end lost 5 bases, and 14 bases lay between the germline ends. Here the CDR3 reads CASSFGPKEDQPQHF. The DNA of the CDR3 is TGTGCCAGCAGCTTTGGACCGAAGGAGGATCAGCCCCAGCATTTT.